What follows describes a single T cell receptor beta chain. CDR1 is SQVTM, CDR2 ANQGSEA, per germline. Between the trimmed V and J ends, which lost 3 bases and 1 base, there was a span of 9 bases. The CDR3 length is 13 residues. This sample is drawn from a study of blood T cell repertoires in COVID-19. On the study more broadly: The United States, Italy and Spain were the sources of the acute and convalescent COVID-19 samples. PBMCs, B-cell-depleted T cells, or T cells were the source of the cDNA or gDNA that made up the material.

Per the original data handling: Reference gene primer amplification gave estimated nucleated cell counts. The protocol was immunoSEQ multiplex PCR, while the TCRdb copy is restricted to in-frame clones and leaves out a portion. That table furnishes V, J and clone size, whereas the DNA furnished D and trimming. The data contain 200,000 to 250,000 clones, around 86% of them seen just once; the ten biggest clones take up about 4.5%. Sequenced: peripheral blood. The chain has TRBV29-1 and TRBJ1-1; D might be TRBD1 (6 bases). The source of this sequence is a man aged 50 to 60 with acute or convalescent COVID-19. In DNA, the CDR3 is TGCAGCGTTGAGGCCAGGGGGAACACTGAAGCTTTCTTT. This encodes CSVEARGNTEAFF.